The rows below give T cell receptor beta chains drawn from one sample of a study of T cell changes during pregnancy in multiple sclerosis. This table comes from immunoSEQ multiplex PCR, and its TCRdb copy is limited to in-frame clones, with some not included. The profile shows 75,000 to 100,000 clones, approximately 90% of them singletons. This specimen was peripheral blood, taken after pregnancy. The receptors here all came from a female donor in good health, enrolled as a control in a pregnancy study. Each CDR3 is given with its conserved first and last residue. The order of the fields is V gene, clone size, D gene, J gene, CDR3 DNA, CDR3 protein. The D gene is left open where the match is weak. A clone size is listed for some rows: how often the clone was seen (once, few, many), or a class if it is expanded.

TRBV5-6	once	NA	TRBJ1-1	TGTGCCAGCAGCTTGGTGCCAGGGGATGGGACTGAAGCTTTCTTT	CASSLVPGDGTEAFF
TRBV25-1	NA	TRBD1	TRBJ2-7	TGTGCCAGCAGTGACCCGGGACAGAAACTCTACGAGCAGTACTTC	CASSDPGQKLYEQYF
TRBV7-9	NA	TRBD2	TRBJ2-5	TGTGCCAGCAGCCCCCCGGGGGGAGGAGAGACCCAGTACTTC	CASSPPGGGETQYF
TRBV14	few	NA	TRBJ1-1	TGTGCCAGCTCCCAGGAATTGAACACTGAAGCTTTCTTT	CASSQELNTEAFF
TRBV5-1	NA	NA	TRBJ1-2	TGCGCCAGCAGCTTGTTCAGGCAAAACCACTATGGCTACACCTTC	CASSLFRQNHYGYTF
TRBV6-6	NA	TRBD1	TRBJ1-4	TGTGCCAGCAGAAAAGGACAGGAACAGATCGCATCGTTTTTT	CASRKGQEQIASFF
TRBV6-1	NA	NA	TRBJ1-1	TGTGCCAGCAGTGAAGGGGCCGGATATGAAGCTTTCTTT	CASSEGAGYEAFF
TRBV18	NA	NA	TRBJ2-5	TGTGCCAGCTCACCACCTTCCGAAGAGACCCAGTACTTC	CASSPPSEETQYF
TRBV6-5	NA	NA	TRBJ2-3	TGTGCCAGCAGTTTTCGGGACTCCGTGAACACAGATACGCAGTATTTT	CASSFRDSVNTDTQYF
TRBV7-9	NA	TRBD1	TRBJ1-2	TGTGCCAGCCGCGTCGATGGGACAGGGTCTGGCTACACCTTC	CASRVDGTGSGYTF
TRBV4-1	NA	NA	TRBJ1-1	TGCGCCAGCAGCCAAATAGGCGGGTGGGCTTTCTTT	CASSQIGGWAFF
TRBV4-2	NA	TRBD2	TRBJ2-1	TGTGCCAGCAGCCTAGAGACTAGCGGGAGATGGAATGAGCAGTTCTTC	CASSLETSGRWNEQFF